These T cell receptor beta chains were read from a single sample in a study of T-cell memory formation after mild COVID-19. In TCRdb, the 5' RACE reads were re-called with MiXCR into one record per CDR3 protein. The data contain under 300,000 distinct CDR3 sequences, less than 20% of them singletons. Material: PBMCs or a T cell subset sorted from them (not recorded which). The origin of the receptors is a man between 18 and 29 years old who had mild COVID-19 (a few samples of this study predate the infection). Cell type and time point are not known. The CDR3 runs from the conserved cysteine through the conserved F or W. The D gene is left open where the match is weak. Clone size is stated in some rows and not others, as once, few, many or a class when expanded.

-	TRBV5-1	TRBJ2-1	few	CASSLAPGASYNEQFF	TGCGCCAGCAGCTTGGCCCCCGGGGCCTCCTACAATGAGCAGTTCTTC
TRBD1	TRBV5-1	TRBJ2-5	-	CASSTGTGRETQYF	TGCGCCAGCAGCACCGGGACAGGGCGAGAGACCCAGTACTTC
-	TRBV15	TRBJ1-1	few	CATSSGRNTEAFF	TGTGCCACCAGCAGTGGACGGAACACTGAAGCTTTCTTT
-	TRBV12-3/TRBV12-4	TRBJ1-1	once	CASSPVRVQGGLFGSRMNTEAFF	TGTGCCAGCAGCCCGGTCAGGGTGCAAGGGGGGTTGTTTGGGTCTAGGATGAACACTGAAGCTTTCTTT
TRBD2	TRBV7-9	TRBJ2-1	few	CASSPRTSLRAEQFF	TGTGCCAGCAGCCCCAGGACTAGCTTGCGAGCTGAGCAGTTCTTC
TRBD1	TRBV5-1	TRBJ2-1	few	CASKDRGRVLGSYNEQFF	TGCGCCAGCAAGGACAGGGGACGGGTGCTGGGATCCTACAATGAGCAGTTCTTC
-	TRBV7-3	TRBJ1-1	many	CASSFGMNTEAFF	TGTGCCAGCAGCTTTGGGATGAACACTGAAGCTTTCTTT
TRBD2	TRBV20-1	TRBJ2-1	few	CSADLGLAGVYNEQFF	TGCAGTGCGGACCTGGGACTAGCGGGGGTTTACAATGAGCAGTTCTTC
-	TRBV6-5	TRBJ2-7	many	CASSYRVSGGREQYF	TGTGCCAGCAGTTACCGGGTGTCAGGGGGGCGCGAGCAGTACTTC
-	TRBV2	TRBJ2-5	-	CASCGDQETQYF	TGTGCCAGCTGCGGAGACCAAGAGACCCAGTACTTC
TRBD2	TRBV5-1	TRBJ2-1	few	CASAGGVRYGNEQFF	TGCGCCTCAGCGGGGGGGGTAAGATACGGCAATGAGCAGTTCTTC
TRBD1	TRBV20-1	TRBJ2-3	-	CSARDRGPDTQYF	TGCAGTGCGAGAGACAGGGGACCAGATACGCAGTATTTT
TRBD1	TRBV5-1	TRBJ1-4	few	CASRIGTAEATNEKLFF	TGCGCCAGCAGAATCGGGACAGCAGAGGCAACTAATGAAAAACTGTTTTTT
-	TRBV7-2	TRBJ1-1	once	CASSPRRVEAFF	TGTGCCAGCAGCCCCCGACGGGTTGAAGCTTTCTTT
TRBD1	TRBV7-9	TRBJ1-5	few	CASSGQGTANQPQHF	TGTGCCAGCAGCGGACAGGGGACTGCGAATCAGCCCCAGCATTTT
TRBD1	TRBV9	TRBJ2-2	once	CASSERTGRNTGELFF	TGTGCCAGCAGCGAACGGACAGGGAGAAACACCGGGGAGCTGTTTTTT
-	TRBV18	TRBJ2-5	-	CASSPMQETQYF	TGTGCCAGCTCACCAATGCAAGAGACCCAGTACTTC
-	TRBV7-2	TRBJ2-1	-	CASSSRYEQFF	TGTGCCAGCAGCTCTCGCTATGAGCAGTTCTTC
-	TRBV19	TRBJ1-1	-	CASSIDRAAETFF	TGTGCCAGTAGTATAGATCGGGCGGCAGAAACTTTCTTT
-	TRBV6-5	TRBJ1-4	-	CASSYRPGATNEKLFF	TGTGCCAGCAGTTACCGCCCCGGGGCAACTAATGAAAAACTGTTTTTT
TRBD2	TRBV7-3	TRBJ2-5	-	CASSPQQRGSGTQYF	TGTGCCAGCAGTCCACAACAGCGGGGATCCGGGACCCAGTACTTC
-	TRBV5-1	TRBJ2-5	many	CASSGDTQETQYF	TGCGCCAGCAGCGGGGACACGCAAGAGACCCAGTACTTC
-	TRBV7-2	TRBJ2-1	few	CASRPVGSYNEQFF	TGTGCCAGTAGACCCGTAGGGTCCTACAATGAGCAGTTCTTC
-	TRBV9	TRBJ2-3	-	CASSSAGYPDTQYF	TGTGCCAGCAGCTCAGCAGGGTATCCAGATACGCAGTATTTT
-	TRBV4-1	TRBJ1-5	once	CASSQAPGLSQRQPQHF	TGCGCCAGCAGCCAAGCTCCAGGGCTTTCTCAGCGTCAGCCCCAGCATTTT
TRBD1	TRBV20-1	TRBJ2-7	few	CSASFVRPGQGYEQYF	TGCAGTGCTAGTTTCGTTAGGCCCGGACAGGGCTACGAGCAGTACTTC
-	TRBV6-5	TRBJ1-2	once	CASSRIRQDGGYTF	TGTGCCAGCAGCCGGATCCGACAGGACGGTGGCTACACCTTC
-	TRBV7-9	TRBJ2-1	-	CASSLQVHSGFF	TGTGCCAGCAGCTTACAGGTCCATTCCGGGTTCTTC
-	TRBV10-3	TRBJ2-2	-	CAISATDTGELFF	TGTGCCATCAGTGCGACGGATACCGGGGAGCTGTTTTTT
TRBD2	TRBV11-2	TRBJ2-1	few	CASSSVAGVYNEQFF	TGTGCCAGCAGCTCCGTAGCGGGGGTTTACAATGAGCAGTTCTTC
-	TRBV20-1	TRBJ1-1	-	CSARDLPGVAEAFF	TGCAGTGCTAGAGATCTCCCAGGGGTGGCTGAAGCTTTCTTT
-	TRBV20-1	TRBJ2-5	-	CSARDRAPGTQYF	TGCAGTGCTAGAGATAGGGCTCCGGGAACCCAGTACTTC
-	TRBV5-1	TRBJ2-7	few	CASSLAGGATYEQYF	TGCGCCAGCAGCTTGGCCGGCGGGGCCACTTACGAGCAGTACTTC
-	TRBV29-1	TRBJ2-1	-	CSAPRGGQTYNEQFF	TGCAGCGCCCCCCGGGGGGGACAGACCTACAATGAGCAGTTCTTC
TRBD1	TRBV29-1	TRBJ2-2	few	CSVGTGVGGELFF	TGCAGCGTAGGGACAGGGGTCGGCGGGGAGCTGTTTTTT
TRBD1	TRBV12-3/TRBV12-4	TRBJ1-1	-	CASRAGQGATEAFF	TGTGCCAGCAGGGCCGGACAGGGGGCCACTGAAGCTTTCTTT
-	TRBV20-1	TRBJ2-2	-	CSASPRGTNTGELFF	TGCAGTGCTAGCCCCCGGGGGACGAACACCGGGGAGCTGTTTTTT
TRBD1	TRBV5-6	TRBJ1-5	many	CASSSGTGWQPQHF	TGTGCCAGCAGCTCGGGGACAGGTTGGCAGCCCCAGCATTTT
-	TRBV15	TRBJ1-5	-	CATSREGGADPSYQPQHF	TGTGCCACCAGCAGAGAGGGGGGGGCAGACCCGAGTTATCAGCCCCAGCATTTT
TRBD2	TRBV7-2	TRBJ2-3	few	CASSLARGGTDTQYF	TGTGCCAGCAGCTTAGCGCGGGGGGGCACAGATACGCAGTATTTT
TRBD2	TRBV12-3/TRBV12-4	TRBJ2-1	-	CASSFSGGWNEQFF	TGTGCCAGCAGTTTCAGCGGGGGGTGGAATGAGCAGTTCTTC
-	TRBV12-3/TRBV12-4	TRBJ1-5	few	CASSLIPQPQHF	TGTGCCAGCAGTTTAATCCCGCAGCCCCAGCATTTT
TRBD1	TRBV6-5	TRBJ1-6	few	CASRQGGNSPLHF	TGTGCCAGCAGACAGGGGGGAAATTCACCCCTCCACTTT
TRBD1	TRBV6-1	TRBJ2-1	few	CASSENRGHYNEQFF	TGTGCCAGCAGTGAAAACAGGGGGCACTACAATGAGCAGTTCTTC
-	TRBV29-1	TRBJ2-1	few	CSVGRVSSYNEQFF	TGCAGCGTGGGGCGGGTTAGCTCCTACAATGAGCAGTTCTTC
-	TRBV20-1	TRBJ1-5	-	CSASRGDQPQHF	TGCAGTGCTAGTCGCGGGGACCAGCCCCAGCATTTT
-	TRBV7-2	TRBJ2-5	few	CASSRRRQETQYF	TGTGCCAGCAGTCGACGGAGACAAGAGACCCAGTACTTC
TRBD1	TRBV5-6	TRBJ1-2	few	CASRKQGPHGYTF	TGTGCCAGCAGGAAACAGGGGCCCCATGGCTACACCTTC
-	TRBV25-1	TRBJ1-1	-	CASSEISTEAFF	TGTGCCAGCAGTGAAATCAGTACTGAAGCTTTCTTT
-	TRBV4-3	TRBJ1-1	few	CASSIRRDTEAFF	TGCGCCAGCAGCATAAGGCGGGACACTGAAGCTTTCTTT
TRBD1	TRBV12-3/TRBV12-4	TRBJ1-6	few	CASSPRTGGSNSPLHF	TGTGCCAGCAGCCCCAGGACAGGGGGATCTAATTCACCCCTCCACTTT
TRBD1	TRBV7-2	TRBJ1-2	few	CASSPWDRINYGYTF	TGTGCCAGCAGCCCTTGGGACAGAATTAACTATGGCTACACCTTC
-	TRBV7-2	TRBJ2-5	-	CASSATRGGETQYF	TGTGCCAGCAGCGCGACTAGGGGGGGAGAGACCCAGTACTTC
TRBD1	TRBV12-3/TRBV12-4	TRBJ1-2	-	CASSTGGAYSYGYTF	TGTGCCAGCAGTACAGGGGGGGCATACAGTTATGGCTACACCTTC
-	TRBV4-3	TRBJ2-7	few	CASSLLWTETYEQYF	TGCGCCAGCAGCCTCCTATGGACAGAGACCTACGAGCAGTACTTC
-	TRBV21-1	TRBJ2-1	few	CASLGRQFF	TGTGCCAGCTTAGGTCGGCAGTTCTTC
-	TRBV7-9	TRBJ1-1	few	CASSLPPPGRAEAFF	TGTGCCAGCAGCTTACCCCCCCCGGGAAGGGCTGAAGCTTTCTTT
-	TRBV6-5	TRBJ1-6	-	CASSAGNNSPLHF	TGTGCCAGCAGTGCAGGAAATAATTCACCCCTCCACTTT